The sequence of this T cell receptor (beta chain) was determined in a study of STAT5B mutations in CD4+ large granular lymphocyte leukemia. The authors' processing: A productive frequency of 2.59 x 10-5 was the lowest detectable. Profiled with immunoSEQ multiplex PCR; TCRdb holds only in-frame clones, not every one. That table is the source of V, J and clone size, and D and trimming were worked out from the DNA. Of about 25,000 clones listed, 60% to 80% are singletons. Comment on this clone: Its antigen remains unidentified.

Study findings and constraints: TRBV06-family usage was enriched in top patient clones (8/27) versus controls (2/35). No patients shared main leukemic clonotypes, though around 25% appeared at low frequency elsewhere.

Germline V CDR1 and CDR2: MNHEY, SVGAGI. V lost 6 bases, J lost 4 bases, and 10 bases lay in between. The CDR3 consists of 13 residues. The chain carries TRBV6-5 and TRBJ2-1; possible D gene TRBD1, 7 bases. The clonotype originates from a human donor in good health. The sequencing sample was made of CD4+ T cells from blood buffy coats. The CDR3 spells CASRAGGYNEQFF. CDR3 sequence (DNA): TGTGCCAGCAGGGCAGGGGGGTACAATGAGCAGTTCTTC.